A single sample is the source of the 32 T cell receptor beta chains below, sequenced in a study of shared clonotypes between healthy human individuals. TCRdb keeps only in-frame clones here, not all; method: immunoSEQ multiplex PCR. The data hold 950,000 to 1,300,000 clones, with around 74% observed a single time. The sequenced sample consisted of memory CD4+ T cells sorted from blood. The subset is: CD45RA-negative fraction. The receptors come from a man between 18 and 29 years old in good health.

This clone came up a few times. At one end, the junction sequence differs from germline, possibly due to a read error. CDR3 region: CASSLEGANQPQHF. The CDR3 nucleotides read TGTGCTAGCAGCTTAGAGGGGGCCAATCAGCCCCAGCATTTT. The chain recombines TRBV7-7 with TRBJ1-5; the match to TRBD1 covers 7 bases. This CDR3 contains 14 residues. Germline V CDR1 and CDR2: SSHAT, FNYEAQ (reference sequence). Filled out from reference TRBV7-7 and TRBJ1-5, the complete variable domain reads GAGVSQSPRYKVTKRGQDVTLRCDPISSHATLYWYQQALGQGPEFLTYFNYEAQPDKSGLPSDRFSAERPEGSISTLTIQRTEQRDSAMYRCASSLEGANQPQHFGDGTRLSIL.

The chain's CDR3 is CASQYRAGANVLTF. The CDR3 DNA reads as TGCGCCAGCCAATACAGGGCTGGGGCCAACGTCCTGACTTTC. The chain uses TRBV10-2 and TRBJ2-6; a possible D gene is TRBD1 (6 bases). V lost 8 bases and J 2 bases, leaving 10 bases between the germline ends. The CDR3 has 14 residues. From germline, CDR1 is WSHSY and CDR2 SAAADI.

The V gene is TRBV2, the J gene TRBJ2-1, with TRBD2 identical over 10 bases. The CDR3 covers 15 residues. Trimming at V came to 7 bases and at J to 5 bases, leaving 8 bases not matched to a gene. Germline V gives CDR1 SNHLY, CDR2 FYNNEI. CDR3 region: CASNYLAGVNNEQFF. Written as DNA, the CDR3 is TGTGCCAGCAATTATCTAGCGGGAGTCAACAATGAGCAGTTCTTC.

The chain joins TRBV11-2 to TRBJ2-5, with 7 bases fitting TRBD1. This CDR3 spans 11 amino acids. V shed 6 bases, J shed 5 bases, and the junction held 0 bases outside the gene matches. Germline lookup yields CDR1 SGHAT and CDR2 FQNNGV. CDR3 protein: CASRTGETQYF. The CDR3 DNA reads as TGTGCCAGCAGGACAGGGGAGACCCAGTACTTC.

This clone was seen more than once but under ten times. The CDR3 nucleotides are TGTGCCAGCAGGAACCCAAACTACGAGCAGTACTTC. Encoded protein: CASRNPNYEQYF. The gene calls are TRBV2 and TRBJ2-7; D unresolved. This CDR3 contains 12 residues. Trimming removed 6 bases at V and 3 bases at J, with 9 bases between. Germline V gene sequence: CDR1 SNHLY, CDR2 FYNNEI.

The chain couples TRBV10-3 to TRBJ1-5; 7 nucleotides line up with TRBD1. V gave up 6 bases and J gave up 4 bases; unmatched junction bases: 3. From germline, CDR1 is ENHRY and CDR2 SYGVKD. The CDR3 runs 13 residues. For the CDR3, the DNA is TGTGCCATCAGAGGGACAGAAAATCAGCCCCAGCATTTT. It translates to CAIRGTENQPQHF.

This clone was counted a few times. CDR3 sequence (DNA): TGTGCCAGCTCAGAGGGACAGGCCGAAAAACTGTTTTTT. Protein product: CASSEGQAEKLFF. This sequence joins TRBV18 and TRBJ1-4; 8 bases agree with TRBD1. V dropped 5 bases and J dropped 8; count of bases not matched to a gene: 4. The germline V gene has CDR1 KGHSH and CDR2 LQKENI. The CDR3 has 13 residues.

This clone was seen many times. The chain carries TRBV28 and TRBJ1-1; the D gene is possibly TRBD1 (6 bases). The V end lost 7 bases, the J end lost 5 bases, and 20 bases lay between the germline ends. The CDR3 loop spans 15 amino acids. Germline CDR1 and CDR2: MDHEN and SYDVKM. The CDR3 DNA reads as TGTGCCAGCACCGTGGGGGGGGCAGGGGTGACTGAAGCTTTCTTT. Its translation: CASTVGGAGVTEAFF.

This clone was seen just once. The V gene is TRBV27, the J gene TRBJ1-2; 7 bases map to TRBD1. The CDR3 runs to 13 residues. Germline trimming cut 6 bases from V and 5 bases from J; bases unmatched to any gene: 6. CDR1 is MNHEY and CDR2 is SMNVEV in the germline V gene (reference sequence). In DNA form, the CDR3 reads TGTGCCAGCAGCCGGAAACAGGGGTATGGCTACACCTTC. This sequence encodes CASSRKQGYGYTF.

The rearrangement joins TRBV29-1 to TRBJ1-5; tentative D call: TRBD1 (5 bases). The CDR3 is 13 residues long. V lost 3 bases, J lost 2 bases, and 8 bases lay in between. From germline, CDR1 is SQVTM and CDR2 ANQGSEA. The CDR3 bases are TGCAGCGTTGATGTAGGGGGCAATCAGCCCCAGCATTTT. Its protein is CSVDVGGNQPQHF.

This clone has only one observation. The chain couples TRBV19 to TRBJ2-7; 10 nucleotides align to TRBD2. The V and J ends lost 5 bases and 3 bases, in that order; junction bases with no gene match: 10. Germline CDR1 reads LNHDA; CDR2 reads SQIVND (reference sequence). This CDR3 is built from 16 residues. CDR3 DNA sequence: TGTGCCAGTAGTGAGGCTAGCGGGAGACCCAACTACGAGCAGTACTTC. Translated: CASSEASGRPNYEQYF.

Note on this clone: One end of the junction does not line up with germline, which may come from a read error. This sequence joins TRBV7-7 and TRBJ2-2; D unresolved. Germline-derived CDR1 and CDR2 are SSHAT and FNYEAQ (reference sequence). CDR3 length equals 14 residues. CDR3 residues: CASSHPWTPGELFF. In nucleotides, the CDR3 is TGTGCTAGCAGCCACCCGTGGACGCCCGGGGAGCTGTTTTTT.

This clone came up a few times. Different DNA sequences within this sample yield the same CDR3. The chain links TRBV18 to TRBJ2-6; no clear D. The length of the CDR3 is 15 residues. Germline CDR1 KGHSH, CDR2 LQKENI. Trimming stripped 3 bases from V and 4 bases from J, with 10 bases between. The chain's CDR3 is CASSPGSAGANVLTF. The CDR3 DNA is TGTGCCAGCTCACCTGGTTCAGCGGGGGCCAACGTCCTGACTTTC.

The V and J genes are TRBV30 and TRBJ2-2, with D perhaps matching TRBD2 (6 bases). The CDR3 covers 14 residues. V gave up 4 bases and J gave up 6 bases, with 15 bases separating them. CDR1 and CDR2 (germline): GTSNPN, SVGIG (reference sequence). CDR3 nucleotide sequence: TGTGCCTGGAAGGAGGGCACCTGGCCCGGGGAGCTGTTTTTT. Protein product: CAWKEGTWPGELFF.

The CDR3 here is CASSELGIGSTEAFF. For the CDR3, the DNA is TGTGCCAGCAGTGAATTGGGCATAGGGAGCACTGAAGCTTTCTTT. The chain recombines TRBV2 with TRBJ1-1; D is uncertain. The V end was cut by 2 bases, the J end by 4 bases, with 14 bases between. This CDR3 is built from 15 residues. Germline CDR1 SNHLY, CDR2 FYNNEI.

The genes are TRBV25-1 and TRBJ1-5, with D hard to call. V was pared by 1 base and J by 4 bases, with 8 bases between. Germline CDR1 MGHDK, CDR2 SYGVNS. The CDR3 has 14 residues. CDR3 coding DNA: TGTGCCAGCAGTGAATCGGGTTTTAATCAGCCCCAGCATTTT. As protein: CASSESGFNQPQHF.

The chain couples TRBV28 to TRBJ2-2; TRBD1 matches at 7 bases. The CDR3 consists of 15 residues. Per the germline V gene, CDR1 is MDHEN and CDR2 is SYDVKM. V lost 5 bases and J lost 2; bases outside the gene matches: 5. The CDR3 DNA reads as TGTGCCAGCAGTACGGGACAGCCCAACACCGGGGAGCTGTTTTTT. Translating gives CASSTGQPNTGELFF. Together with reference TRBV28 and TRBJ2-2, the CDR3 gives the full variable domain: DVKVTQSSRYLVKRTGEKVFLECVQDMDHENMFWYRQDPGLGLRLIYFSYDVKMKEKGDIPEGYSVSREKKERFSLILESASTNQTSMYLCASSTGQPNTGELFFGEGSRLTVL.

V usage is TRBV2 and J usage is TRBJ2-2; 11 nucleotides align to TRBD2. This CDR3 spans 15 amino acids. Losses at the gene ends were 4 bases for V and 6 bases for J; bases not matched to a gene: 4. CDR1 is SNHLY, CDR2 FYNNEI, per germline. DNA for the CDR3: TGTGCCAGCAGTGTGACTAGCGGGACCGCCGGGGAGCTGTTTTTT. It yields the protein CASSVTSGTAGELFF.

This chain links TRBV5-6 with TRBJ2-7; 7 bases line up with TRBD1. The CDR3 is made up of 15 amino acids. Germline CDR1 and CDR2: SGHDT and YYEEEE. With V trimmed by 4 bases and J by 2 bases, 9 bases remained unmatched. This chain's CDR3 is CASSPSPGQAYEQYF. Written as DNA, the CDR3 is TGTGCCAGCAGCCCATCCCCCGGACAGGCCTACGAGCAGTACTTC.

The V and J genes are TRBV6-1 and TRBJ2-6; 9 bases are a match to TRBD2. Germline CDR1 MNHNS, CDR2 SASEGT. V shed 8 bases, J shed 2 bases, and the junction held 4 bases outside the gene matches. This CDR3 has 15 residues. Written as DNA, the CDR3 is TGTGCCAGCTTGGCGGGGGGGACTGGGGCCAACGTCCTGACTTTC. As protein: CASLAGGTGANVLTF.

V usage is TRBV4-1 and J usage is TRBJ2-7; D unresolved. There are 16 residues in the CDR3. Germline CDR1 MGHRA, CDR2 YSYEKL. V was pared by 0 bases and J by 3 bases, with 15 bases between. CDR3 nucleotide sequence: TGCGCCAGCAGCCAAGATGCGTCGGCCAAAATCTACGAGCAGTACTTC. Translated, it gives CASSQDASAKIYEQYF.

The rearrangement joins TRBV6-5 to TRBJ2-5, with a possible D match to TRBD1 (6 bases). Trimming shortened V by 0 bases and J by 5 bases, and 13 bases separated the two germline ends. Germline CDR1 reads MNHEY; CDR2 reads SVGAGI. This CDR3 is 15 amino acids long. In DNA form, the CDR3 reads TGTGCCAGCAGTTACTCGAAGGGACAAGAGGAGACCCAGTACTTC. Its protein is CASSYSKGQEETQYF.

The chain couples TRBV27 to TRBJ2-7; D ambiguous. This CDR3 contains 15 residues. Germline-derived CDR1 and CDR2 are MNHEY and SMNVEV (reference sequence). V shed 3 bases and J shed 0 bases, with 12 bases lying between them. CDR3 DNA: TGTGCCAGCAGTTTGGGCGTGGCGGCCTCCTACGAGCAGTACTTC. The encoded protein is CASSLGVAASYEQYF.

V is TRBV10-3 and J is TRBJ2-3, with 14 nucleotides matching TRBD2. V was pared by 10 bases and J by 3 bases, with 15 bases of the junction left unmatched. This CDR3 is 18 amino acids long. CDR1 and CDR2 (germline): ENHRY, SYGVKD. CDR3 loop: CATSVTGTSGGGTDTQYF. DNA of the CDR3: TGTGCCACCTCCGTAACCGGGACTAGCGGGGGAGGTACAGATACGCAGTATTTT.

This chain joins TRBV5-4 and TRBJ1-2; 10 nucleotides agree with TRBD1. The germline V gene has CDR1 SGHNT and CDR2 YYREEE (reference sequence). V gave up 0 bases and J gave up 1 base; unmatched junction bases: 3. The CDR3 loop spans 16 amino acids. CDR3 region: CASSLGRDRGNYGYTF. The CDR3 DNA follows: TGTGCCAGCAGCTTGGGTCGGGACAGGGGTAACTATGGCTACACCTTC.

The rearrangement joins TRBV28 to TRBJ2-7, with unresolved D. This CDR3 spans 11 amino acids. The germline V and J ends were trimmed by 4 bases and 9 bases, with 10 bases remaining between them. The germline gives CDR1 MDHEN, CDR2 SYDVKM. This CDR3 reads CASSYPPRQYF. In nucleotides, the CDR3 is TGTGCCAGCAGTTACCCCCCCAGGCAGTACTTC.

This clone was found many times. This chain connects TRBV7-2 to TRBJ2-3, with D hard to call. V was cut by 4 bases and J by 9 bases, with 17 bases left in between. The CDR3 is 14 residues long. Germline-derived CDR1 and CDR2 are SGHTA and FQGNSA. CDR3 loop: CASSSPLGPWTQYF. Here the CDR3 DNA reads TGTGCCAGCAGCTCCCCCCTCGGGCCGTGGACGCAGTATTTT.

With regard to this clone: A much larger clone lies one base from this, so it may be a read error. The same CDR3 is also encoded by other DNA sequences in this sample. The chain recombines TRBV9 with TRBJ2-7; D might be TRBD1 (6 bases). The germline CDR1 and CDR2 sequences are SGDLS and YYNGEE. V gave up 1 base and J gave up 0 bases, with 8 bases separating them. The CDR3 extends over 14 amino acids. The CDR3 region is CASSVTGSSYEQYF. For the CDR3, the DNA is TGTGCCAGCAGCGTAACAGGGAGCTCCTACGAGCAGTACTTC.

V and J are TRBV30 and TRBJ2-7, with TRBD2 matching 9 bases. CDR3 size: 16 residues. The germline V gene has CDR1 GTSNPN and CDR2 SVGIG (reference sequence). The V and J ends lost 1 base and 2 bases, in that order; junction bases with no gene match: 9. CDR3 loop: CAWSGPAGGFPYEQYF. Here the CDR3 DNA reads TGTGCCTGGAGTGGTCCAGCGGGAGGCTTCCCCTACGAGCAGTACTTC. The full variable domain, rest sourced from reference TRBV30 and TRBJ2-7, is SQTIHQWPATLVQPVGSPLSLECTVEGTSNPNLYWYRQAAGRGLQLLFYSVGIGQISSEVPQNLSASRPQDRQFILSSKKLLLSDSGFYLCAWSGPAGGFPYEQYFGPGTRLTVT.

As regards this clone: The same CDR3 is also encoded by other DNA sequences in this sample. The chain recombines TRBV18 with TRBJ2-5; tentative D call: TRBD1 (5 bases). Germline V gene sequence: CDR1 KGHSH, CDR2 LQKENI. CDR3 size: 13 residues. V shed 1 base and J shed 2 bases, with 5 bases lying between them. As DNA, the CDR3 is TGTGCCAGCTCACCACAGGGGCAAGAGACCCAGTACTTC. Protein sequence: CASSPQGQETQYF. Complete variable domain (other parts from reference TRBV18 and TRBJ2-5): NAGVMQNPRHLVRRRGQEARLRCSPMKGHSHVYWYRQLPEEGLKFMVYLQKENIIDESGMPKERFSAEFPKEGPSILRIQQVVRGDSAAYFCASSPQGQETQYFGPGTRLLVL.

A note on this clone: Other DNA sequences from this sample encode an identical CDR3 as well. The chain links TRBV6-1 to TRBJ1-5, with D maybe TRBD1 (6 bases). Trimming stripped 6 bases from V and 2 bases from J, with 11 bases between. Per germline, CDR1 MNHNS and CDR2 SASEGT. This CDR3 spans 14 amino acids. In DNA, the CDR3 is TGTGCCAGCAGGCCTTCAGGGGGCAATCAGCCCCAGCATTTT. Translated: CASRPSGGNQPQHF.

Worth noting for this clone: Other nucleotide sequences in the sample specify the same CDR3. The chain combines TRBV30 with TRBJ1-6; D ambiguous. In germline, CDR1 is GTSNPN, CDR2 SVGIG (reference sequence). V gave up 3 bases and J gave up 5 bases, with 2 bases separating them. The CDR3 covers 11 residues. The CDR3 sequence: CAWSDNSPLHF. CDR3 DNA: TGTGCCTGGAGCGATAATTCACCCCTCCACTTT. Drawing the rest from reference TRBV30 and TRBJ1-6, the complete variable domain is SQTIHQWPATLVQPVGSPLSLECTVEGTSNPNLYWYRQAAGRGLQLLFYSVGIGQISSEVPQNLSASRPQDRQFILSSKKLLLSDSGFYLCAWSDNSPLHFGNGTRLTVT.